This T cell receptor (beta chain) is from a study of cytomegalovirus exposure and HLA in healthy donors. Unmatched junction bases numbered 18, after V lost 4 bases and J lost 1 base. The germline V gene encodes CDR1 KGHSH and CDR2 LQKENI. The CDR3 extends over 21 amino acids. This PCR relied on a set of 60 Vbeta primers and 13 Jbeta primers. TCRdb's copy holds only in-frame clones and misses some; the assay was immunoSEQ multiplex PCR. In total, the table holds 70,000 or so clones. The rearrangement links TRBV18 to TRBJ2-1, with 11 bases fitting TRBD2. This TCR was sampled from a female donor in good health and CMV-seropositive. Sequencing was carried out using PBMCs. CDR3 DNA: TGTGCCAGCTCACTTCCTGCCGGTAGCGGGGGGGGCGAACATTCCTACAATGAGCAGTTCTTC. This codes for CASSLPAGSGGGEHSYNEQFF.